This entry lists 18 T cell receptor beta chains sequenced from one sample in a study of blood T cells in healthy people across ages. A second PCR, run for about 6 to 12 cycles, used a sample-barcoded 5' primer plus a J-beta primer mix. TCRdb reprocessed the 5' RACE reads via MiXCR and lists one record per CDR3 protein. The data contain some 1,000,000 distinct CDR3 sequences, under 30% of them seen just once; the ten biggest clones take up about 0.72%. This sample was shared with a second study, whose subject was T cells of mothers and their children.

The sample taken for sequencing was blood. The origin of the receptors is a girl aged 2-10 years in good health.

This chain connects TRBV28 to TRBJ2-5, with 7 bases matching TRBD2. The end of the DNA is better explained by TRBJ2-1, so the J call may be wrong. Looked up from germline, CDR1 is MDHEN and CDR2 is SYDVKM. This CDR3 comprises 15 residues. The CDR3 sequence is CASRSERDFSNEQFF. The CDR3, as DNA: TGTGCCAGCAGATCAGAGCGGGATTTCTCCAATGAGCAGTTCTTC.

The chain employs TRBV23-1 and TRBJ2-2; the D gene could be TRBD1 or TRBD2 (5 bases each). TRBV23-1 is treated as an ORF (open reading frame) with a function not yet certain. V was clipped by 2 bases and J by 5 bases, with 15 bases between them. The CDR3 spans 16 residues. The CDR3 reads CASSQTLRGPTGELFF. CDR3 DNA: TGCGCCAGCAGTCAAACTCTTCGGGGACCTACCGGGGAGCTGTTTTTT.

This chain uses TRBV4-3 with TRBJ2-7; D is unclear. Germline V gene lookup returns CDR1 LGHNA and CDR2 YSLEER. The CDR3 spans 14 residues. Deletions cut 0 bases from V and 4 bases from J, with 10 bases between. The DNA of the CDR3 is TGCGCCAGCAGCCAAGATCAAGGTGGTTACGAGCAGTACTTC. Translated, it gives CASSQDQGGYEQYF.

This clonotype was seen a few times. This chain joins TRBV4-3 and TRBJ2-5, with D possibly being TRBD2 (5 bases). Trimming cost V 0 bases and J 3 bases, with 8 bases left between them. The CDR3 contains 14 residues. Germline V gene sequence: CDR1 LGHNA, CDR2 YSLEER. CDR3 in amino acids: CASSQDFSEETQYF. Here the CDR3 DNA reads TGCGCCAGCAGCCAAGATTTTAGCGAAGAGACCCAGTACTTC.

This clonotype has at least ten counts. J is TRBJ2-1 and V is TRBV12-3 or TRBV12-4; 13 positions match TRBD2. The CDR3 has 15 residues. V lost 6 bases to trimming and J lost 6 bases; unmatched junction nucleotides: 5. DNA for the CDR3: TGTGCCAGCAGCCCGGGACTAGCGGGGCGCAATGAGCAGTTCTTC. Translating it yields CASSPGLAGRNEQFF.

The rearrangement uses TRBV7-2 and TRBJ2-7; 9 bases map to TRBD2. V dropped 4 bases and J dropped 5; count of bases not matched to a gene: 9. The CDR3 is 15 amino acids. From germline, CDR1 is SGHTA and CDR2 FQGNSA. Here the CDR3 DNA reads TGTGCCAGCAGCTACCTTAGCGGGAGTTGGGACGAGCAGTACTTC. This codes for CASSYLSGSWDEQYF.

The CDR3 region has the DNA TGTGCCAGCAGCGTTTCCCCAGGGGGAGAGACCCAGTACTTC. Its protein is CASSVSPGGETQYF. This chain joins TRBV7-2 and TRBJ2-5; 7 bases fit TRBD1. From germline, CDR1 is SGHTA and CDR2 FQGNSA. There are 14 residues in the CDR3. The junction had 7 bases not matched to a gene; V was cut back by 5 bases and J by 4 bases.

This clonotype has only a few counts. The chain links TRBV2 to TRBJ1-1, with 8 positions matching TRBD1. V shed 3 bases and J 7 bases; nucleotides not matched to a gene: 1. CDR1 is SNHLY and CDR2 is FYNNEI in the germline V gene. The CDR3 contains 12 residues. This chain's CDR3 is CASSEGQVEAFF. CDR3 DNA: TGTGCCAGCAGTGAGGGACAGGTTGAAGCTTTCTTT. Filled out from reference TRBV2 and TRBJ1-1, the complete variable domain reads EPEVTQTPSHQVTQMGQEVILRCVPISNHLYFYWYRQILGQKVEFLVSFYNNEISEKSEIFDDQFSVERPDGSNFTLKIRSTKLEDSAMYFCASSEGQVEAFFGQGTRLTVV.

The CDR3 loop is CASTSFADTQYF. The DNA for the CDR3 is TGTGCCAGCACTTCTTTCGCAGATACGCAGTATTTT. This chain connects TRBV6-6 to TRBJ2-3; no definite D call. Trimming stripped 7 bases from V and 4 bases from J, with 9 bases between. The germline V gene encodes CDR1 MNHNY and CDR2 SVGAGI (reference sequence). This CDR3 comprises 12 residues.

J is TRBJ1-2 and V is TRBV6-1, with 7 positions matching TRBD1. Germline V gene data show CDR1 as MNHNS and CDR2 as SASEGT. The V and J ends lost 6 bases and 4 bases, in that order; junction bases with no gene match: 11. The CDR3 extends over 15 amino acids. CDR3 amino acids: CASRGTEFWSYGYTF. CDR3 DNA: TGTGCCAGCAGGGGGACAGAATTTTGGAGCTATGGCTACACCTTC.

This clonotype has only a few counts. The chain is built from TRBV3-1 and TRBJ1-6, with TRBD1 matching over 8 bases. Trimming removed 0 bases from V and 10 bases from J; junction bases left unmatched: 8. The CDR3 contains 16 residues. The germline CDR1 and CDR2 sequences are LGHDT and YNNKEL (reference sequence). Written as DNA, the CDR3 is TGTGCCAGCAGCCAAGATCGTCCAGGGGGCAGATCACCCCTCCACTTT. It codes for CASSQDRPGGRSPLHF.

The chain has TRBV2 and TRBJ2-7; TRBD2 is a possible D gene (5 bases). The CDR3 length is 12 residues. The V end was cut by 7 bases, the J end by 4 bases, with 11 bases between. Germline CDR1 is SNHLY and CDR2 is FYNNEI. The CDR3, as DNA: TGTGCCAGCACGGAGGAGACTTACGAGCAGTACTTC. Encoded protein: CASTEETYEQYF.

This sequence joins TRBV2 and TRBJ1-2; D may be TRBD1 (5 bases). In germline, CDR1 is SNHLY, CDR2 FYNNEI. The length of the CDR3 is 13 residues. Trimming removed 10 bases from V and 6 bases from J, with 18 bases in between. The CDR3 DNA is TGTGCCACCAGGGTGGGGCAGGTGGATGGCTACACCTTC. Protein product: CATRVGQVDGYTF.

As for this clonotype: A read error is possible here, since a much larger clone lies one base away. The chain links TRBV20-1 to TRBJ2-5; possibly TRBD2 for D (5 bases). CDR1 and CDR2 (germline): DFQATT, SNEGSKA (reference sequence). The CDR3 totals 12 residues. CDR3: CSASEGWESQYF. The DNA for the CDR3 is TGCAGTGCTAGTGAGGGTTGGGAGAGCCAGTACTTC.

The CDR3 reads CSVDGIAGNYEQYF. The CDR3 DNA reads TGCAGCGTTGATGGTATAGCGGGGAATTACGAGCAGTACTTC. The rearrangement links TRBV29-1 to TRBJ2-7; 8 positions match TRBD2. The CDR3 consists of 14 residues. The V gene end was trimmed by 3 bases and the J gene end by 4 bases; junction bases not matched to a gene: 8. The V gene's germline CDR1 is SQVTM and CDR2 ANQGSEA.

This clonotype showed up just a few times. DNA for the CDR3: TGTGCCAGCAGTTCGCAGATTCAGTACTTC. It specifies CASSSQIQYF. The rearrangement uses TRBV6-2 or TRBV6-3 and TRBJ2-4; D unresolved. The V end was cut by 4 bases, the J end by 10 bases, with 5 bases between. The CDR3 totals 10 residues. Germline V gives CDR1 MNHEY, CDR2 SVGEGT.

The sample holds a few counts of this clonotype. This chain uses TRBV7-9 with TRBJ2-3, with D perhaps assigned TRBD1 or TRBD2 (5 bases each). In germline, CDR1 is SEHNR, CDR2 FQNEAQ (reference sequence). Trimming shortened V by 5 bases and J by 8 bases, and 8 bases separated the two germline ends. The CDR3 extends over 11 amino acids. The CDR3 loop is CASSPGPTQYF. The CDR3 DNA sequence: TGTGCCAGCAGCCCGGGGCCTACGCAGTATTTT.

The chain employs TRBV5-5 and TRBJ1-1; no clear D gene. CDR3 length: 14 amino acids. Per the germline V gene, CDR1 is SGHKS and CDR2 is YYEKEE (reference sequence). Between the trimmed V and J ends, which lost 2 bases and 3 bases, there was a span of 11 bases. The CDR3 sequence is CASSFAFPDTEAFF. Here the CDR3 DNA reads TGTGCCAGCAGCTTCGCGTTCCCCGACACTGAAGCTTTCTTT.